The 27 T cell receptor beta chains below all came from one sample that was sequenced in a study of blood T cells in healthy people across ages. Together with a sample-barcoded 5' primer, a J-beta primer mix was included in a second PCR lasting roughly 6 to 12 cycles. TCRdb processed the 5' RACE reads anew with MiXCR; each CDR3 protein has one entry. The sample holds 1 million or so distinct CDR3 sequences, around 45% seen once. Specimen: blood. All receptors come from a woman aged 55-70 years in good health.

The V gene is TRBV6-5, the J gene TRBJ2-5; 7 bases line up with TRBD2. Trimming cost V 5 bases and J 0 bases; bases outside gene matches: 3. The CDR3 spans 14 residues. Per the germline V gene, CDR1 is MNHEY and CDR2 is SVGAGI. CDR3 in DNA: TGTGCCAGCAGTAACGGGGGGTACCAAGAGACCCAGTACTTC. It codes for CASSNGGYQETQYF.

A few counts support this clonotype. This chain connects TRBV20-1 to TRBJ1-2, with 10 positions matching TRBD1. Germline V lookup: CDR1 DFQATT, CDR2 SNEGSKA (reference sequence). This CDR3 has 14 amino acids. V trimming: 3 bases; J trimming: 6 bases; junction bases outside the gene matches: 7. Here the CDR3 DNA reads TGCAGTGCTAGGAGCCCGACAGGGGGCGATGGCTACACCTTC. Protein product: CSARSPTGGDGYTF.

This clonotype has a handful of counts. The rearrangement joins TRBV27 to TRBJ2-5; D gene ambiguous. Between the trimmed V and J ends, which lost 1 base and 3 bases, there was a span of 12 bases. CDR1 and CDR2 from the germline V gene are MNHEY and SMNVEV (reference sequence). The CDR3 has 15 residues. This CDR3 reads CASSLYWVPEETQYF. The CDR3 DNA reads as TGTGCCAGCAGTTTATATTGGGTCCCCGAAGAGACCCAGTACTTC.

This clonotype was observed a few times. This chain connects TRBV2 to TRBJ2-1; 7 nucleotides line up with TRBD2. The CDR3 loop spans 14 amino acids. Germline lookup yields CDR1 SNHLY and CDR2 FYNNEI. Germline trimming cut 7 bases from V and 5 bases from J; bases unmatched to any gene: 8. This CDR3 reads CASNIAGPNNEQFF. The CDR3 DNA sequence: TGTGCCAGCAATATAGCGGGCCCCAACAATGAGCAGTTCTTC. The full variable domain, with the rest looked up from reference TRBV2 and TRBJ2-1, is EPEVTQTPSHQVTQMGQEVILRCVPISNHLYFYWYRQILGQKVEFLVSFYNNEISEKSEIFDDQFSVERPDGSNFTLKIRSTKLEDSAMYFCASNIAGPNNEQFFGPGTRLTVL.

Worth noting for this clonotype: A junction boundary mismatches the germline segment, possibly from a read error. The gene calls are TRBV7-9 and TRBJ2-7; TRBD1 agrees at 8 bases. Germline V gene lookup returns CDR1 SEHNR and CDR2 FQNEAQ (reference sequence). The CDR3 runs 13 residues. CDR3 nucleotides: TGTGCCGGCAGCAAGCAGGGGGCGAGCGAGCAGTACTTC. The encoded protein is CAGSKQGASEQYF.

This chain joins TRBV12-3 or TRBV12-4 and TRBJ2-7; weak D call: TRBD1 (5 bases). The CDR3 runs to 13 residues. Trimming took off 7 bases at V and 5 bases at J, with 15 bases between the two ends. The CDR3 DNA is TGTGCCAGCACCATTCAGGGTCTCCACGAGCAGTACTTC. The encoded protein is CASTIQGLHEQYF.

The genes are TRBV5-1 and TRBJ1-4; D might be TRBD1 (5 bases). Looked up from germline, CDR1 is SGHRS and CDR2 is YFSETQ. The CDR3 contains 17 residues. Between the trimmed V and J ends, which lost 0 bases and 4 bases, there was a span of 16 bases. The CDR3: CASSLATVGAYNEKLFF. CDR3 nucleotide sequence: TGCGCCAGCAGCTTGGCCACGGTCGGGGCTTATAATGAAAAACTGTTTTTT.

CDR3 sequence reads: CASSQAVPSGITDTQYF. The CDR3 DNA reads TGCGCCAGCAGCCAAGCTGTTCCTAGCGGAATCACAGATACGCAGTATTTT. This chain links TRBV4-1 with TRBJ2-3; the match to TRBD2 covers 7 bases. The V and J ends lost 1 base and 2 bases, in that order; junction bases with no gene match: 9. The V gene's germline CDR1 is MGHRA and CDR2 YSYEKL. The CDR3 loop spans 17 amino acids.

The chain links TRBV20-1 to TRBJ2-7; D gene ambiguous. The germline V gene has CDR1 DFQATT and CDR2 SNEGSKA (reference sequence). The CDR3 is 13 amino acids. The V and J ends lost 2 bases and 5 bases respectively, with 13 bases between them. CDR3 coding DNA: TGCAGTGCTAGAAGGACGGCCTTCCACGAGCAGTACTTC. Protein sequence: CSARRTAFHEQYF.

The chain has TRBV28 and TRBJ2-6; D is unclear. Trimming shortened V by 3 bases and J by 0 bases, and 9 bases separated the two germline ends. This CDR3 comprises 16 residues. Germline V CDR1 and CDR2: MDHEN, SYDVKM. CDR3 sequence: CASSFAPFSGANVLTF. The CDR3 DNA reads TGTGCCAGCAGTTTCGCCCCTTTCTCTGGGGCCAACGTCCTGACTTTC.

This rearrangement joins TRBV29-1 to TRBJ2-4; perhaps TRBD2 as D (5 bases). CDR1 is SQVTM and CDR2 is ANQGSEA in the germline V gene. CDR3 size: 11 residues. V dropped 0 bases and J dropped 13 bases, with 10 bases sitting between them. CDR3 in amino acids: CSVEEGGGQYF. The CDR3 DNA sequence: TGCAGCGTTGAAGAGGGCGGCGGGCAGTACTTC.

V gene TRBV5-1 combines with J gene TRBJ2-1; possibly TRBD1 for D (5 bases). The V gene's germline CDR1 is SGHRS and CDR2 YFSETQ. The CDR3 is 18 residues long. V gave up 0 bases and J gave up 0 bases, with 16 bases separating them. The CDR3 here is CASSLVGRPVVSYNEQFF. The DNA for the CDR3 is TGCGCCAGCAGCTTGGTGGGGCGGCCTGTAGTCTCCTACAATGAGCAGTTCTTC.

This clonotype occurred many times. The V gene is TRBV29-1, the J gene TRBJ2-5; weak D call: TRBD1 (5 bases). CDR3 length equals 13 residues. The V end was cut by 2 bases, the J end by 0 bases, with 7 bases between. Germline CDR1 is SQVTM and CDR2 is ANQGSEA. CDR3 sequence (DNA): TGCAGCGTTGAACGCAGGGACCAAGAGACCCAGTACTTC. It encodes CSVERRDQETQYF.

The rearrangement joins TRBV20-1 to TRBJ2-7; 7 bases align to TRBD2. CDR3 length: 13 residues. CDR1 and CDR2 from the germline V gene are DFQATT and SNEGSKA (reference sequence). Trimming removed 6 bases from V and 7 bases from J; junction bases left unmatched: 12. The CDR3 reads CSAVGGSYNEQYF. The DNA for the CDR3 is TGCAGTGCCGTGGGGGGGTCCTACAATGAGCAGTACTTC.

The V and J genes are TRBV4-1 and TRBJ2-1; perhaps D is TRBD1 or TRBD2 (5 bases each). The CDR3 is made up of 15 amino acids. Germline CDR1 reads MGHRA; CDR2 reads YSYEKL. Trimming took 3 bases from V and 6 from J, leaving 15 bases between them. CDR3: CASSQDRVGPNEQFF. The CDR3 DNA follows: TGCGCCAGCAGCCAGGACCGCGTGGGACCCAATGAGCAGTTCTTC.

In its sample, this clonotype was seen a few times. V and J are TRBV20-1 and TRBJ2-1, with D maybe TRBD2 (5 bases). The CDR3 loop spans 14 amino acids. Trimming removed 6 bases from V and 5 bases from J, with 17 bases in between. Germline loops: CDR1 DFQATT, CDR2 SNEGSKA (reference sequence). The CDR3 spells CSAIGLRTDNEQFF. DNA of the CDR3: TGCAGTGCCATAGGACTCAGAACCGACAATGAGCAGTTCTTC.

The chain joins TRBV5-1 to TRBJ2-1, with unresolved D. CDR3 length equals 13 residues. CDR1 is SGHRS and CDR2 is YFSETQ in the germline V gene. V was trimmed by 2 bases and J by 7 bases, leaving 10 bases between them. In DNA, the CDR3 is TGCGCCAGCAGCTTCGGTGTTGTTAATGAGCAGTTCTTC. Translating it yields CASSFGVVNEQFF.

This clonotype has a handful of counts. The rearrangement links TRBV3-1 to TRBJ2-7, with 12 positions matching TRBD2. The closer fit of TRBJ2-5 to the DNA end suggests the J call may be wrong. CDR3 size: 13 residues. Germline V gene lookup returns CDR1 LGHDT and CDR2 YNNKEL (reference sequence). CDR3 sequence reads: CASSQGLAGTQYF. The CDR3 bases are TGTGCCAGCAGCCAGGGACTAGCGGGGACCCAGTACTTC.

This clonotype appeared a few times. This CDR3 reads CASSLAVTSGFYNEQFF. The CDR3 DNA follows: TGCGCCAGCAGCCTTGCAGTTACTAGCGGTTTCTACAATGAGCAGTTCTTC. The V gene is TRBV4-1, the J gene TRBJ2-1; 8 bases map to TRBD2. Germline values: CDR1 MGHRA, CDR2 YSYEKL. With 4 bases clipped from V and 3 bases from J, the junction kept 11 bases outside the gene matches. The CDR3 runs 17 residues.

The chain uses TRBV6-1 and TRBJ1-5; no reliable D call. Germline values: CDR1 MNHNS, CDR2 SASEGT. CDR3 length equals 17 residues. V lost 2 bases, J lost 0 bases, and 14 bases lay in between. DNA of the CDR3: TGTGCCAGCAGTGAATCGTCGCGAGGGTATAGCAATCAGCCCCAGCATTTT. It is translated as CASSESSRGYSNQPQHF.

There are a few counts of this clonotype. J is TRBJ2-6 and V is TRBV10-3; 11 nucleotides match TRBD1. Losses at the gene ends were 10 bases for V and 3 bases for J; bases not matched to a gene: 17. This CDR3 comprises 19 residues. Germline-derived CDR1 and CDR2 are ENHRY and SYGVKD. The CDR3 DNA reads TGTGCCACCATCCCAACAACCGGGACAGGGGGGAATGGGGCCAACGTCCTGACTTTC. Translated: CATIPTTGTGGNGANVLTF.

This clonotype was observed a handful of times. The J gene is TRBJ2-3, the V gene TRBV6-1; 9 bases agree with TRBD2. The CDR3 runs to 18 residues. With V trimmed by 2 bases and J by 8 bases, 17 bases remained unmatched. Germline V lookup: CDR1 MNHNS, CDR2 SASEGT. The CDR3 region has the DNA TGTGCCAGCAGTGAATGGGAGGGGCTAGCGGGAATAGATCCTACGCAGTATTTT. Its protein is CASSEWEGLAGIDPTQYF.

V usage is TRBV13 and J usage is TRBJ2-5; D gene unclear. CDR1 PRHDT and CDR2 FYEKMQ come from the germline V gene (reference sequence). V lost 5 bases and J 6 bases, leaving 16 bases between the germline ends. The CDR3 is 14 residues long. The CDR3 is CASSRQGPRQTQYF. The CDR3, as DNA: TGTGCCAGCAGCCGTCAAGGGCCTCGACAGACCCAGTACTTC.

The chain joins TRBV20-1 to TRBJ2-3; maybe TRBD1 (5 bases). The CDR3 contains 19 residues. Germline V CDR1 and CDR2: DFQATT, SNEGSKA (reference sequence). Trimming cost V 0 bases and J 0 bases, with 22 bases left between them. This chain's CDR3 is CSARDLQRQGPTSTDTQYF. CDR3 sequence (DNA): TGCAGTGCTAGAGATCTTCAGCGTCAGGGCCCGACCAGCACAGATACGCAGTATTTT.

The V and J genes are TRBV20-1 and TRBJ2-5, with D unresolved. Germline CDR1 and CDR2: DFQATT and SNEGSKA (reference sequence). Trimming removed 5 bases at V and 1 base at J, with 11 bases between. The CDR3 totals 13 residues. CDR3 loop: CSAHRMGQETQYF. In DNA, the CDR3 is TGCAGTGCTCATAGGATGGGCCAAGAGACCCAGTACTTC.

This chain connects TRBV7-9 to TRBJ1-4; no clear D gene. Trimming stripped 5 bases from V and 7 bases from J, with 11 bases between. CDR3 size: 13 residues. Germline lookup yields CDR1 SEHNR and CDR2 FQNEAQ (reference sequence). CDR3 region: CASSEGAGEKLFF. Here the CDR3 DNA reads TGTGCCAGCAGCGAGGGCGCGGGTGAAAAACTGTTTTTT.

The CDR3 here is CSARDGEGGGYEQFF. The CDR3 bases are TGCAGTGCTAGAGATGGGGAGGGAGGTGGTTATGAGCAGTTCTTC. This chain connects TRBV20-1 to TRBJ2-1; TRBD2 matches 7 bases. With V trimmed by 0 bases and J by 8 bases, 10 bases remained unmatched. The germline V gene encodes CDR1 DFQATT and CDR2 SNEGSKA (reference sequence). The CDR3 is 15 amino acids.